Each of the 32 T cell receptor beta chains below was sequenced from the same sample in a study of CXCR3-negative and CXCR3-positive naive CD8 T cells. Regarding the study as a whole: More hydrophobic TRB CDR3s were found in CXCR3-positive naive cells than in CXCR3-negative naive cells.

UMI-tagged TRB cDNA libraries were built via 5' RACE. TCRdb reworked the 5' RACE reads into one entry per CDR3 protein, no DNA. This repertoire includes about 6,700 distinct CDR3 sequences. No antigen has been assigned to these receptors. Sequencing was carried out using naive CXCR3+ CD8+ T cells from blood. Subset reported: CD45RO-CCR7+CD27+CD95- naive CD8+ T cells expressing CXCR3 (TNR3+). These receptor sequences come from a human donor in good health. Some clones in this sample may be carry-over from other donors' samples.

V and J are TRBV7-8 and TRBJ2-1; no DNA is available, so the TRBD2 call from TCRdb remains unchecked. Germline CDR1 reads SGHVS; CDR2 reads FQNEAQ. This CDR3 is 20 amino acids long. The CDR3 spells CASSFPTFTKREDTYNEQFF.

Its frequency marks this clonotype as medium-sized (0.01 to 0.1%). The chain has TRBV7-2 and TRBJ2-7; TCRdb picks TRBD2, but there is no DNA to check that call. Germline CDR1 SGHTA, CDR2 FQGNSA. The CDR3 consists of 14 residues. This CDR3 reads CASSFLSGPYEQYF.

This clonotype registers medium-sized (0.01 to 0.1%) by frequency. The genes are TRBV13 and TRBJ1-3. The CDR3 covers 17 residues. The germline V gene encodes CDR1 PRHDT and CDR2 FYEKMQ (reference sequence). This chain's CDR3 is CASSLAHREGDGNTIYF.

The chain employs TRBV29-1 and TRBJ2-1; lacking DNA, the TRBD1 call made by TCRdb goes unchecked. The germline V gene has CDR1 SQVTM and CDR2 ANQGSEA. This CDR3 has 15 amino acids. CDR3: CSVEERSGKHNEQFF.

The chain links TRBV29-1 to TRBJ2-7; TCRdb's D gene call, TRBD1, goes unchecked for lack of DNA. CDR1 is SQVTM, CDR2 ANQGSEA, per germline. There are 15 residues in the CDR3. CDR3 sequence reads: CSVDDRAGGPNEQYF.

The genes are TRBV29-1 and TRBJ2-4. The CDR3 consists of 11 residues. Germline assignment: CDR1 SQVTM and CDR2 ANQGSEA. The CDR3 reads CSVNAKNIQYF.

The CDR3 loop is CASSDQSPAPAEAFF. The chain joins TRBV6-5 to TRBJ1-1; the D gene TCRdb calls, TRBD1, cannot be checked with no DNA. Germline V gene lookup returns CDR1 MNHEY and CDR2 SVGAGI. The CDR3 spans 15 residues.

This chain links TRBV3-1 with TRBJ2-7; TCRdb calls TRBD2, which cannot be checked without DNA. CDR3 length: 16 residues. The germline V gene encodes CDR1 LGHDT and CDR2 YNNKEL (reference sequence). The CDR3: CASSQRTSGTTYEQYF.

The genes are TRBV9 and TRBJ1-4; TCRdb names TRBD1, which stays unverified in the absence of DNA. CDR3 length equals 13 residues. Germline loops: CDR1 SGDLS, CDR2 YYNGEE. The CDR3 loop reads CASSRISGGELFF.

According to its frequency, this clonotype is medium-sized. The CDR3 spells CATDRGGNEQFF. V gene TRBV28 combines with J gene TRBJ2-1; there is no DNA to check the TCRdb D call of TRBD1. Per germline, CDR1 MDHEN and CDR2 SYDVKM. The CDR3 extends over 12 amino acids.

This chain joins TRBV11-1 and TRBJ1-1; TCRdb's D call of TRBD1 is untestable without DNA. The germline V gene encodes CDR1 SGHAT and CDR2 FQDESV (reference sequence). This CDR3 region has 14 residues. CDR3 in amino acids: CASSPATGQVKAFF.

This clonotype is called medium-sized based on its frequency. The chain joins TRBV29-1 to TRBJ1-2. CDR1 SQVTM and CDR2 ANQGSEA come from the germline V gene. There are 12 residues in the CDR3. CDR3 region: CSVGVYNYGYTF.

The chain employs TRBV4-3 and TRBJ2-5; TCRdb lists TRBD2, though no DNA is available to test this call. The CDR3 totals 17 residues. Germline values: CDR1 LGHNA, CDR2 YSLEER. CDR3 region: CASSQDPSSGRVGTQYF.

The rearrangement joins TRBV29-1 to TRBJ2-2; checking the TCRdb D call of TRBD1 is not possible without DNA. CDR1 SQVTM and CDR2 ANQGSEA come from the germline V gene. There are 17 residues in the CDR3. The CDR3 here is CSVEDQTSGADTGELFF.

Frequency places this clonotype as medium-sized (0.01 to 0.1%). The V and J genes are TRBV20-1 and TRBJ2-7; TCRdb outputs TRBD1, but without DNA this stays unchecked. The CDR3 totals 22 residues. The V gene's germline CDR1 is DFQATT and CDR2 SNEGSKA (reference sequence). CDR3: CSASPPRDRGIRQREMRYEQYF.

Its frequency marks this clonotype as medium-sized. The J gene is TRBJ2-1, the V gene TRBV29-1; TCRdb's assignment of TRBD1 cannot be checked, as there is no DNA. CDR1 SQVTM and CDR2 ANQGSEA come from the germline V gene. The CDR3 is made up of 13 amino acids. This chain's CDR3 is CSVMGPLGNEQFF.

This clonotype is identified as medium-sized (0.01 to 0.1%) from frequency. The chain carries TRBV29-1 and TRBJ1-2; without DNA, the TCRdb call of TRBD1 cannot be checked. This CDR3 contains 16 residues. Germline loops: CDR1 SQVTM, CDR2 ANQGSEA. CDR3 residues: CSVEDLSRGSDYGYTF.

This clonotype registers medium-sized by frequency. This chain connects TRBV7-2 to TRBJ1-5. Germline CDR1 is SGHTA and CDR2 is FQGNSA. The CDR3 runs 15 residues. CDR3 amino acids: CASSLSPYSNQPQHF.

According to its frequency, this clonotype is medium-sized. V and J are TRBV15 and TRBJ1-5. The CDR3 is made up of 17 amino acids. Germline lookup yields CDR1 LNHNV and CDR2 YYDKDF (reference sequence). The CDR3 loop is CATSKGTVRSSNQPQHF.

The chain uses TRBV7-8 and TRBJ2-6; TCRdb calls TRBD2, which cannot be checked without DNA. The CDR3 extends over 16 amino acids. Germline CDR1 SGHVS, CDR2 FQNEAQ. The CDR3 sequence is CASSPSPGAGANVLTF. The full variable domain, in which reference TRBV7-8 and TRBJ2-6 provide the parts outside the CDR3, is GAGVSQSPRYKVAKRGQDVALRCDPISGHVSLFWYQQALGQGPEFLTYFQNEAQLDKSGLPSDRFFAERPEGSVSTLKIQRTQQEDSAVYLCASSPSPGAGANVLTFGAGSRLTVL.

This chain joins TRBV4-1 and TRBJ2-1; absent DNA, TCRdb's TRBD1 call cannot be checked. This CDR3 is built from 13 residues. Per the germline V gene, CDR1 is MGHRA and CDR2 is YSYEKL. The CDR3: CASSQARGKEQFF.

The chain carries TRBV29-1 and TRBJ2-3; with no DNA, the TCRdb D assignment of TRBD2 cannot be verified. The CDR3 is made up of 16 amino acids. The germline V gene has CDR1 SQVTM and CDR2 ANQGSEA. The CDR3 loop is CSVEDPAGGDTDTQYF.

This clonotype is labeled medium-sized based on frequency. The gene calls are TRBV29-1 and TRBJ1-2; checking the TCRdb D call of TRBD1 is not possible without DNA. The CDR3 consists of 13 residues. Germline V gene lookup returns CDR1 SQVTM and CDR2 ANQGSEA. CDR3 loop: CSTRTGDNYGYTF.

The chain joins TRBV5-1 to TRBJ2-2; checking the TCRdb D call of TRBD2 is not possible without DNA. The CDR3 has 17 residues. The germline gives CDR1 SGHRS, CDR2 YFSETQ. The CDR3 loop is CASSNQGGELGTGELFF.

This clonotype is labeled medium-sized based on frequency. CDR3 sequence: CASNREGYRGEYEQFF. The chain has TRBV14 and TRBJ2-1; TCRdb selects TRBD1, and the lack of DNA leaves this call unchecked. From germline, CDR1 is SGHDN and CDR2 FVKESK. The CDR3 consists of 16 residues.

This clonotype registers medium-sized by frequency. The genes are TRBV6-6 and TRBJ2-7; with no DNA, the TCRdb D assignment of TRBD2 cannot be verified. Germline CDR1 is MNHNY and CDR2 is SVGAGI (reference sequence). This CDR3 is built from 18 residues. The CDR3 reads CASSYLGGGAWGSYEQYF.

The V gene is TRBV29-1, the J gene TRBJ1-2. Germline values: CDR1 SQVTM, CDR2 ANQGSEA. The CDR3 is 14 residues long. The CDR3 here is CSVEDLTENYGYTF.

By frequency, this clonotype registers medium-sized (0.01 to 0.1%). V gene TRBV29-1 combines with J gene TRBJ2-2. The CDR3 has 11 amino acids. The V gene's germline CDR1 is SQVTM and CDR2 ANQGSEA. The CDR3: CSVKSTGELFF.

This clonotype is identified as medium-sized (0.01 to 0.1%) from frequency. V and J are TRBV2 and TRBJ1-1; the TCRdb D gene call, TRBD1, has no DNA to confirm it. In germline, CDR1 is SNHLY, CDR2 FYNNEI. The CDR3 length is 15 residues. The CDR3 reads CASMGTGMMNTEAFF.

The chain is built from TRBV6-6 and TRBJ2-7; TCRdb picks TRBD1, but there is no DNA to check that call. The CDR3 length is 15 residues. Germline CDR1 reads MNHNY; CDR2 reads SVGAGI (reference sequence). The CDR3 is CASTPQGPVSYEQYF.

The chain uses TRBV2 and TRBJ2-5. The germline CDR1 and CDR2 sequences are SNHLY and FYNNEI. This CDR3 is built from 16 residues. The CDR3 reads CASSESGFTREETQYF.

This clonotype is classed as medium-sized by frequency. V is TRBV5-1 and J is TRBJ2-1; TCRdb gives TRBD1 as the D gene, but with no DNA this cannot be confirmed. CDR1 and CDR2 from the germline V gene are SGHRS and YFSETQ. The CDR3 is made up of 15 amino acids. This CDR3 reads CASSPTGGPYNEQFF.